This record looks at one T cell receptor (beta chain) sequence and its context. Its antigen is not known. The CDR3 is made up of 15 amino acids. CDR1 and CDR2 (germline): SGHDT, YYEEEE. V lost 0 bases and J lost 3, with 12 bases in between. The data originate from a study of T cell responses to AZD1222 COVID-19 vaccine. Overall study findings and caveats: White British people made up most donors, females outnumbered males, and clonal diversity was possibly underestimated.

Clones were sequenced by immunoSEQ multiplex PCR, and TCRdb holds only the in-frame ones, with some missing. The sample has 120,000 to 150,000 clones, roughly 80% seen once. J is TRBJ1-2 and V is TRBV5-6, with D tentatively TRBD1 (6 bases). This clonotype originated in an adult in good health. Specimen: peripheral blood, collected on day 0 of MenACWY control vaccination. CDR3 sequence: CASSLDRAQHYGYTF. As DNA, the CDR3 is TGTGCCAGCAGCTTGGACAGGGCACAGCACTATGGCTACACCTTC.